One sample yielded the 17 T cell receptor beta chains listed below, sequenced in a study of monozygotic twins with inflammatory bowel disease. TCRdb reanalyzed the 5' RACE reads and collapses them to one entry per CDR3 protein, without DNA. This sample lists about 150,000 distinct CDR3 sequences; its ten largest clones have 0.95% to 1.5%. Material: blood. These receptors came from a human donor with ulcerative colitis or Crohn's disease, or a healthy co-twin of an affected twin (not recorded which).

The rearrangement joins TRBV29-1 to TRBJ1-2; checking the TCRdb D call of TRBD1 is not possible without DNA. Germline assignment: CDR1 SQVTM and CDR2 ANQGSEA. The CDR3 runs 13 residues. CDR3 amino acids: CSVRSDREAGYTF. Filled out from reference TRBV29-1 and TRBJ1-2, the complete variable domain reads SAVISQKPSRDICQRGTSLTIQCQVDSQVTMMFWYRQQPGQSLTLIATANQGSEATYESGFVIDKFPISRPNLTFSTLTVSNMSPEDSSIYLCSVRSDREAGYTFGSGTRLTVV.

The CDR3 loop is CASSLASTDTQYF. The V call is TRBV12-3 or TRBV12-4, the J call TRBJ2-3. The CDR3 has 13 residues.

This sequence joins TRBV7-9 and TRBJ2-1; TCRdb's D gene call, TRBD1, goes unchecked for lack of DNA. The CDR3 consists of 16 residues. Germline-derived CDR1 and CDR2 are SEHNR and FQNEAQ (reference sequence). CDR3 sequence: CASSHNGGITHNEQFF.

This chain links TRBV28 with TRBJ1-2; TCRdb selects TRBD1, and the lack of DNA leaves this call unchecked. The CDR3 runs 14 residues. CDR1 is MDHEN and CDR2 is SYDVKM in the germline V gene. The CDR3 protein is CASTGQGVGYGYTF.

J is TRBJ2-5 and V is TRBV20-1. Germline values: CDR1 DFQATT, CDR2 SNEGSKA (reference sequence). The CDR3 is made up of 14 amino acids. The CDR3 region is CSARGLLGVQTQYF.

The chain has TRBV7-2 and TRBJ2-1; absent DNA, TCRdb's TRBD2 call cannot be checked. Germline V gene lookup returns CDR1 SGHTA and CDR2 FQGNSA. This CDR3 is built from 16 residues. This chain's CDR3 is CASSSIAGPLNNEQFF.

The V and J genes are TRBV18 and TRBJ1-5; TCRdb calls TRBD1, which cannot be checked without DNA. The CDR3 is made up of 14 amino acids. From germline, CDR1 is KGHSH and CDR2 LQKENI. This chain's CDR3 is CASSPQGAREPQHF.

The chain links TRBV9 to TRBJ2-7. CDR1 is SGDLS and CDR2 is YYNGEE in the germline V gene. The CDR3 sequence is 14 residues long. CDR3 protein: CASSESSRVYEQYF. Combining the CDR3 with reference TRBV9 and TRBJ2-7 gives the whole variable domain DSGVTQTPKHLITATGQRVTLRCSPRSGDLSVYWYQQSLDQGLQFLIQYYNGEERAKGNILERFSAQQFPDLHSELNLSSLELGDSALYFCASSESSRVYEQYFGPGTRLTVT.

This chain links TRBV6-4 with TRBJ2-1; no DNA is available, so the TRBD2 call from TCRdb remains unchecked. The CDR3 is 17 amino acids. CDR1 is MRHNA and CDR2 is SNTAGT in the germline V gene. The CDR3 spells CASSQLGLAGGKNEQFF.

The rearrangement uses TRBV27 and TRBJ1-1; TCRdb's D call, TRBD1, is unchecked because there is no DNA. The CDR3 consists of 16 residues. Germline CDR1 and CDR2: MNHEY and SMNVEV (reference sequence). The CDR3 here is CASSLSDRGQNTEAFF.

The V call is TRBV5-1, the J call TRBJ2-1; absent DNA, TCRdb's TRBD1 call cannot be checked. CDR1 and CDR2 from the germline V gene are SGHRS and YFSETQ. This CDR3 has 15 amino acids. The CDR3 here is CASSQGQGSYNEQFF.

V is TRBV5-1 and J is TRBJ2-7; TCRdb's D gene call, TRBD1, goes unchecked for lack of DNA. CDR1 and CDR2 (germline): SGHRS, YFSETQ. The CDR3 runs to 13 residues. The chain's CDR3 is CASKLTGGYEQYF.

V gene TRBV24-1 combines with J gene TRBJ1-5. The length of the CDR3 is 13 residues. Germline V CDR1 and CDR2: KGHDR, SFDVKD. The CDR3 region is CATSDSGNQPQHF.

The gene calls are TRBV4-2 and TRBJ2-3. From germline, CDR1 is LGHNA and CDR2 YNFKEQ. The CDR3 is 16 residues long. The CDR3 is CASSQLAVPSTDTQYF.

The V call is TRBV6-2 or TRBV6-3, the J call TRBJ2-1. CDR1 is MNHEY, CDR2 SVGEGT, per germline. The CDR3 runs to 13 residues. CDR3: CASTEDGNNEQFF.

The chain carries TRBV11-3 and TRBJ2-1; the TRBD2 assignment by TCRdb is unverifiable without DNA. CDR1 is SGHNT, CDR2 YENEEA, per germline. The CDR3 spans 16 residues. CDR3: CASSLGRLAGVNEQFF.

V and J are TRBV28 and TRBJ2-7; the TCRdb D gene call, TRBD2, has no DNA to confirm it. Germline V CDR1 and CDR2: MDHEN, SYDVKM. The CDR3 extends over 14 amino acids. This CDR3 is CVSSLGLAGIEQYF.